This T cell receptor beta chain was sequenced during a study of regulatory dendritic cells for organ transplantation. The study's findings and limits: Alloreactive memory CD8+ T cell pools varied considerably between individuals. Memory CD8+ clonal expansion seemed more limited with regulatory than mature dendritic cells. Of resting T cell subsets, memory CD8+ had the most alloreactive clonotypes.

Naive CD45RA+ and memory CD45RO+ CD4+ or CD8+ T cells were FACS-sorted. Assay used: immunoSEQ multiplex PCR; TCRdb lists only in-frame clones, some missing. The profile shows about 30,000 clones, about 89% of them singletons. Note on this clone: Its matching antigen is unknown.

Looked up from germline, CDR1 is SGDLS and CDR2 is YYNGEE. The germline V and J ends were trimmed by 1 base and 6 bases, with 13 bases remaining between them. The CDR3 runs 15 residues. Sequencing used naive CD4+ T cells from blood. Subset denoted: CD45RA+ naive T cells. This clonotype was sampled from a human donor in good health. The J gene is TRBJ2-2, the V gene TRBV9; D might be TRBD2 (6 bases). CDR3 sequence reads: CASSVTTGVAGELFF. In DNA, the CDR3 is TGTGCCAGCAGCGTAACGACGGGAGTGGCCGGGGAGCTGTTTTTT.